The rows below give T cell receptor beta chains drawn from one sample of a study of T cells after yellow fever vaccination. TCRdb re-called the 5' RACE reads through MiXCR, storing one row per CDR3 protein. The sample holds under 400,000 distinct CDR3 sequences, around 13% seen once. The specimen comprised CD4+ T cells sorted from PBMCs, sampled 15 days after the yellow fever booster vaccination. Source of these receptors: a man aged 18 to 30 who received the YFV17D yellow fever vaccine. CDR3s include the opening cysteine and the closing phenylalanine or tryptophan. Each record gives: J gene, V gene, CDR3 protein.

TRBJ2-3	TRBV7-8	CASSLDGTSRTDTQYF
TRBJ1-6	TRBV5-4	CASSLAGGNNSPLHF
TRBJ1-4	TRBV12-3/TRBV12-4	CASSTAGQLFF
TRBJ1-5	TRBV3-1	CASSQGAARVNQPQHF
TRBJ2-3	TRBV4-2	CASSQEPQQDTQYF
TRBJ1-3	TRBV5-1	CASSLVGTGNTIYF
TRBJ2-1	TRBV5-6	CASKTGTTTYNEQFF
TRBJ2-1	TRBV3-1	CASSQTRWANEQFF
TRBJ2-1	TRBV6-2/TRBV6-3	CASSRYPGLGNEQFF
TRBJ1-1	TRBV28	CASSFIGGGNTEAFF
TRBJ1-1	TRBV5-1	CASRSGTGRNTEAFF
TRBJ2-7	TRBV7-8	CASSGPRGASYYEQYF
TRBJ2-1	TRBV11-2	CASSLDLGGGSSYNEQFF
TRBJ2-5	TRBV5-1	CATKDRLAGEETQYF
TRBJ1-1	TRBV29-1	CSVDRAYTEAFF
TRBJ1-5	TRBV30	CAWSVISNQPQHF
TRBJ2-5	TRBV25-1	CASSPAGRGVETQYF
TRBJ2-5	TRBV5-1	CASSATGTPQETQYF
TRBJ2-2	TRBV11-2	CASSSLKAGTGELFF
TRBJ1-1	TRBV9	CASSVGPTAMNTEAFF
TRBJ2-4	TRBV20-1	CSATGLAGGPAKNIQYF
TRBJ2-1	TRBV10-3	CAISETYNEQFF
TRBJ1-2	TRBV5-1	CASSGRGDSGVSLNYGYTF
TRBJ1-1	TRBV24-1	CATSDSAGGNTEAFF
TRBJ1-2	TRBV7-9	CASRRTGGEDYGYTF
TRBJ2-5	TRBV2	CASSSGTGTETQYF
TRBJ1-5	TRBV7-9	CASSNTGSHQPQHF
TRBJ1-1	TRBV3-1	CASSPPRAEAFF
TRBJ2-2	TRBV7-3	CASSQGTVGTGELFF
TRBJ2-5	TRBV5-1	CASSLAAGQETQYF
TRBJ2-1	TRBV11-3	CASSLDGTSSYNEQFF